The 8 T cell receptor beta chains below all came from one sample that was sequenced in a study of beta chain features in type 1 diabetes. The whole isolated RNA underwent reverse transcription, so sequencing captured expressed TCRB transcripts. Profiled with immunoSEQ multiplex PCR; TCRdb holds only in-frame clones, not every one. The data hold 400,000 to 600,000 clones, with about 32% observed a single time. The sample consisted of naive CD4+ T cells from blood. These receptors all stem from a man younger than 35 in good health.

The chain recombines TRBV2 with TRBJ2-3, with 8 bases lining up with TRBD2. The junction had 1 base not matched to a gene; V was cut back by 0 bases and J by 5 bases. The germline CDR1 and CDR2 sequences are SNHLY and FYNNEI. The CDR3 runs 14 residues. DNA for the CDR3: TGTGCCAGCAGTGAAGCTACTAGCGGAGATACGCAGTATTTT. Encoded protein: CASSEATSGDTQYF.

Only a few counts were recorded for this clone. J is TRBJ2-7 and V is TRBV4-3; D call uncertain. Deletions cut 4 bases from V and 2 bases from J, with 12 bases between. CDR1 LGHNA and CDR2 YSLEER come from the germline V gene. The CDR3 has 14 residues. CDR3 residues: CASSPAGVAYEQYF. The CDR3 DNA reads TGCGCCAGCAGCCCAGCTGGGGTAGCCTACGAGCAGTACTTC.

A few counts support this clone. The chain links TRBV9 to TRBJ2-5; 8 nucleotides align to TRBD1. V trimming: 0 bases; J trimming: 4 bases; junction bases outside the gene matches: 14. There are 18 residues in the CDR3. From germline, CDR1 is SGDLS and CDR2 YYNGEE. The CDR3 region is CASSVDPSGQGLSETQYF. CDR3 DNA sequence: TGTGCCAGCAGCGTAGATCCCTCTGGACAGGGCCTATCAGAGACCCAGTACTTC.

This clone was observed a handful of times. The V call is TRBV14, the J call TRBJ2-2, with D unresolved. With 4 bases removed from V and 2 bases from J, the gap between germline ends came to 5 bases. The CDR3 is 13 amino acids. The germline CDR1 and CDR2 sequences are SGHDN and FVKESK. The CDR3 loop is CASSPVNTGELFF. In nucleotides, the CDR3 is TGTGCCAGCAGCCCGGTTAACACCGGGGAGCTGTTTTTT.

CDR3 residues: CASSHRVNTEAFF. The CDR3 DNA reads TGCGCCAGCAGTCATCGCGTGAACACTGAAGCTTTCTTT. This chain uses TRBV23-1 with TRBJ1-1; no clear D gene. TRBV23-1 is recorded as an ORF, its role being uncertain. Trimming took 3 bases from V and 0 from J, leaving 5 bases between them. The CDR3 contains 13 residues.

Note on this clone: Different DNA sequences within this sample yield the same CDR3. The chain recombines TRBV20-1 with TRBJ2-7; possible D gene TRBD1, 6 bases. The V gene lost 2 bases and the J gene lost 4 bases, with 6 bases spanning the gap. Germline assignment: CDR1 DFQATT and CDR2 SNEGSKA (reference sequence). This CDR3 is built from 11 residues. CDR3 in DNA: TGCAGTGCTAGAAGGGGGTACGAGCAGTACTTC. Translation gives CSARRGYEQYF.

The DNA for the CDR3 is TGTGCCTGGAGTGTACGGTTCGGCACGCCTGAAAAACTGTTTTTT. This translates into CAWSVRFGTPEKLFF. V usage is TRBV30 and J usage is TRBJ1-4; D is unresolved. This CDR3 region has 15 residues. V was shortened by 0 bases and J by 7 bases, with 15 bases between the two germline ends. In germline, CDR1 is GTSNPN, CDR2 SVGIG (reference sequence).

The rearrangement joins TRBV11-1 to TRBJ1-4; possibly TRBD1 for D (6 bases). This CDR3 contains 15 residues. Germline V CDR1 and CDR2: SGHAT, FQDESV (reference sequence). With 4 bases removed from V and 8 bases from J, the gap between germline ends came to 17 bases. Written as DNA, the CDR3 is TGTGCCAGCAGCTCCGGCGAGGGGGGAAAAGAAAAACTGTTTTTT. It specifies CASSSGEGGKEKLFF.